The 7 T cell receptor beta chains in this list originate from one sample, sequenced in a study of blood T cell repertoires in COVID-19. Profiled with immunoSEQ multiplex PCR; TCRdb holds only in-frame clones, not every one. The sample has roughly 200,000 clones, about 78% seen once; the top ten hold just over 8.5%. Sequencing was performed on peripheral blood. These receptors were collected from a woman aged 50 to 65 with active or convalescent COVID-19.

J is TRBJ2-1 and V is TRBV28, with D maybe TRBD2 (6 bases). Germline loops: CDR1 MDHEN, CDR2 SYDVKM. V was shortened by 6 bases and J by 3 bases, with 24 bases between the two germline ends. This CDR3 is 18 amino acids long. CDR3 sequence (DNA): TGTGCCAGCAGCCCAGGGCTAATCGGGGGTCCCCACTACAATGAGCAGTTCTTC. It yields the protein CASSPGLIGGPHYNEQFF.

The chain links TRBV27 to TRBJ2-7; D perhaps matches TRBD1 (6 bases). Germline assignment: CDR1 MNHEY and CDR2 SMNVEV (reference sequence). The CDR3 is made up of 15 amino acids. V was trimmed by 1 base and J by 1 base, leaving 11 bases between them. CDR3 in DNA: TGTGCCAGCAGTTTATTGGGGGACAATTCCTACGAGCAGTACTTC. Its translation is CASSLLGDNSYEQYF.

This chain uses TRBV3-1 (or the pseudogene TRBV3-2) with TRBJ1-4; the match to TRBD1 covers 11 bases. Germline V gene lookup returns CDR1 LGHDT and CDR2 YNNKEL (reference sequence). This CDR3 region has 14 residues. J gave up 7 bases and V 4 bases, and 2 bases lay outside the gene matches. DNA of the CDR3: TGTGCCAGCAGCCCAGGACAGGGGGCTGAAAAACTGTTTTTT. Amino acid sequence: CASSPGQGAEKLFF.

The chain employs TRBV7-2 and TRBJ2-7, with no clear D. The germline CDR1 and CDR2 sequences are SGHTA and FQGNSA. CDR3 length: 13 residues. V was pared by 2 bases and J by 0 bases, with 5 bases between. Here the CDR3 DNA reads TGTGCCAGCAGCTTATCGAGCTCCTACGAGCAGTACTTC. Translation: CASSLSSSYEQYF.

The chain is built from TRBV12-5 and TRBJ1-6; 8 bases agree with TRBD1. The CDR3 contains 17 residues. Germline V lookup: CDR1 LGHNT, CDR2 FRNRAP. Trimming at V came to 4 bases and at J to 7 bases, leaving 12 bases not matched to a gene. The CDR3 is CASGSAPTGVGNSPLHF. The CDR3 bases are TGTGCTAGTGGTTCGGCCCCGACAGGGGTAGGGAATTCACCCCTCCACTTT.

The chain carries TRBV18 and TRBJ1-2; D possibly corresponds to TRBD1 (6 bases). Germline CDR1 is KGHSH and CDR2 is LQKENI. V shed 1 base and J shed 8 bases, with 14 bases lying between them. This CDR3 is built from 14 residues. CDR3 nucleotide sequence: TGTGCCAGCTCACCACAGGGGGAAGGGAGAGGCTACACCTTC. It specifies CASSPQGEGRGYTF. The full variable domain, rest sourced from reference TRBV18 and TRBJ1-2, is NAGVMQNPRHLVRRRGQEARLRCSPMKGHSHVYWYRQLPEEGLKFMVYLQKENIIDESGMPKERFSAEFPKEGPSILRIQQVVRGDSAAYFCASSPQGEGRGYTFGSGTRLTVV.

The chain links TRBV19 to TRBJ1-1; 7 nucleotides agree with TRBD1. The CDR3 runs 16 residues. The germline V gene has CDR1 LNHDA and CDR2 SQIVND (reference sequence). With V trimmed by 4 bases and J by 1 base, 9 bases remained unmatched. The CDR3 nucleotides are TGTGCCAGTAGTACCGGACAGGAATCTTGGAACACTGAAGCTTTCTTT. The encoded protein is CASSTGQESWNTEAFF.